The subject of this entry is one T cell receptor beta chain. The antigen is not known. Amplification used 60 Vbeta primers and 13 Jbeta primers. This table comes from immunoSEQ multiplex PCR, and its TCRdb copy is limited to in-frame clones, with some not included. Of roughly 90,000 clones listed, approximately 84% are singletons. These data belong to a study of cytomegalovirus exposure and HLA in healthy donors. Germline CDR1 reads SGDLS; CDR2 reads YYNGEE. The CDR3 is 15 amino acids. The V segment lost 3 bases and the J segment 0 bases; nucleotides outside the gene matches: 2. Study-wide results and limits: A later analysis by the authors found several of the most significant clusters apparently linked to common viral pathogens. Per a prior analysis, the majority of TCR beta V segments were productive roughly 90% or roughly 30% of the time. The likely origin of a cluster of highly shared sequence variants was a sequencing artifact.

Sequencing used PBMCs. This rearrangement joins TRBV9 to TRBJ2-7; TRBD1 agrees at 11 bases. The receptor was isolated from a man between 18 and 35 years old in good health and CMV-seronegative. CDR3 residues: CASSEGTGGSYEQYF. The CDR3 nucleotides read TGTGCCAGCAGCGAGGGGACAGGGGGCTCCTACGAGCAGTACTTC.